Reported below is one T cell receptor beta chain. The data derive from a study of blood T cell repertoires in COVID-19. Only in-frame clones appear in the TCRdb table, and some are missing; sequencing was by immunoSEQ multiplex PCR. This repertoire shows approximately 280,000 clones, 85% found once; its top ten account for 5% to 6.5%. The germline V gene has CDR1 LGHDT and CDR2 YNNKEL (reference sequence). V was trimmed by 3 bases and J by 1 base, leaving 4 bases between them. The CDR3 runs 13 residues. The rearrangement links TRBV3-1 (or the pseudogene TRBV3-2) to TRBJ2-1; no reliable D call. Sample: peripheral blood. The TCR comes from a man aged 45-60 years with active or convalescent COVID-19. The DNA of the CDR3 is TGTGCCAGCAGCCAGTTATCCTACAATGAGCAGTTCTTC. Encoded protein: CASSQLSYNEQFF.